The rows below give T cell receptor beta chains drawn from one sample of a study of blood T cells in healthy people across ages. From the 5' RACE reads, TCRdb called clonotypes with MiXCR, one entry per CDR3 protein. The sample lists over 1,200,000 distinct CDR3 sequences, 59% occurring once. Sequenced: blood. These TCRs come from a man aged 18 to 29 in good health. Each CDR3 is given with its conserved first and last residue. A D gene is named only where the DNA matches it firmly. Size values are once, few and many counts, or a class for expanded clones, and some rows have none.

V gene	D gene	clone size	J gene	CDR3 protein	CDR3 DNA
TRBV4-1	-	-	TRBJ1-5	CASSREDSTFQPQHF	TGCGCCAGCAGCCGAGAGGACTCAACGTTTCAGCCCCAGCATTTT
TRBV20-1	TRBD2	few	TRBJ2-7	CSAEGLAEEQYF	TGCAGTGCGGAGGGACTAGCGGAAGAGCAGTACTTC
TRBV6-5	TRBD2	-	TRBJ2-5	CASSYSRTSGNQETRYF	TGTGCCAGCAGTTACTCGAGGACTAGCGGGAATCAAGAGACCCGGTACTTC
TRBV5-6	-	-	TRBJ1-1	CASSFRTTASEAFF	TGTGCCAGCAGCTTCCGGACCACCGCCTCTGAAGCTTTCTTT
TRBV3-1	TRBD1	once	TRBJ2-7	CASSPRTGFHEQYF	TGTGCCAGCAGCCCGAGGACAGGGTTCCACGAGCAGTACTTC
TRBV6-1	-	few	TRBJ2-7	CASRADTYEQYF	TGTGCCAGCAGGGCGGACACTTACGAGCAGTACTTC
TRBV4-1	-	-	TRBJ1-5	CASSQDGGGDQPQHF	TGCGCCAGCAGCCAAGATGGGGGAGGGGATCAGCCCCAGCATTTT
TRBV20-1	TRBD2	-	TRBJ2-7	CSARTWREGSYEQYF	TGCAGTGCTAGAACATGGCGGGAGGGCTCCTACGAGCAGTACTTC
TRBV4-1	-	-	TRBJ2-4	CASSQVLTSEQYF	TGCGCCAGCAGCCAAGTCCTAACTAGTGAGCAGTACTTC
TRBV10-3	TRBD1	-	TRBJ2-5	CAIRRQGSHNEQYF	TGTGCCATCAGACGACAGGGGTCCCACAATGAGCAGTACTTC
TRBV6-6	-	-	TRBJ2-7	CARFQGSFFIYEQYF	TGTGCCAGATTCCAGGGGTCGTTTTTTATCTACGAGCAGTACTTC
TRBV3-1	-	-	TRBJ2-7	CASSPRGFWLNEQYF	TGTGCCAGCAGCCCTCGGGGGTTTTGGTTGAACGAGCAGTACTTC
TRBV11-2	TRBD2	-	TRBJ2-7	CASSLESREGPYEQYF	TGTGCCAGCAGCTTAGAGTCGCGGGAGGGCCCCTACGAGCAGTACTTC
TRBV12-3/TRBV12-4	-	-	TRBJ2-2	CASAPGYTGELFF	TGTGCCAGCGCTCCTGGCTACACCGGGGAGCTGTTTTTT
TRBV11-2	TRBD2	-	TRBJ2-5	CASSFGTSGRFVTQYF	TGTGCCAGCAGCTTCGGGACTAGCGGGAGGTTCGTGACCCAGTACTTC
TRBV7-9	-	-	TRBJ2-5	CASSLVGGRLVQETQYF	TGTGCCAGCAGCTTAGTTGGCGGCCGACTAGTCCAAGAGACCCAGTACTTC
TRBV4-2	-	few	TRBJ2-3	CASSQEAGRADTQYF	TGTGCCAGCAGCCAAGAGGCGGGACGCGCAGATACGCAGTATTTT
TRBV29-1	TRBD1	-	TRBJ2-3	CSVMDRLGTDTQYF	TGCAGCGTCATGGACAGGCTCGGCACAGATACGCAGTATTTT
TRBV4-1	-	-	TRBJ1-2	CASSQSGILHTF	TGCGCCAGCAGCCAATCAGGGATTCTTCACACCTTC
TRBV10-3	-	-	TRBJ1-2	CAISEGGGGYGYTF	TGTGCCATCAGTGAAGGAGGAGGGGGCTATGGCTACACCTTC
TRBV4-3	-	-	TRBJ2-6	CASSRSLGANVLTF	TGCGCCAGCAGCCGGTCTCTGGGGGCCAACGTCCTGACTTTC
TRBV3-1	-	-	TRBJ2-7	CASSQTDSPSYEQYF	TGTGCCAGCAGCCAGACGGACAGCCCATCCTACGAGCAGTACTTC
TRBV4-1	-	-	TRBJ1-6	CASSQGGRGNSPLHF	TGCGCCAGCAGCCAAGGTGGCAGGGGAAATTCACCCCTCCACTTT
TRBV2	TRBD2	few	TRBJ2-4	CASRPSPGLAPGNIQYF	TGTGCCAGCAGGCCCTCCCCGGGACTAGCTCCCGGAAACATTCAGTACTTC
TRBV10-1	TRBD1	-	TRBJ2-7	CASSDTPGQANEQYF	TGCGCCAGCAGTGACACACCGGGACAGGCTAACGAGCAGTACTTC
TRBV21-1	-	-	TRBJ2-7	CASIPWGGNEQYF	TGTGCCAGCATCCCTTGGGGGGGGAATGAGCAGTACTTC
TRBV7-6	-	-	TRBJ1-2	CASSLSTQDGYGYTF	TGTGCCAGCAGCTTATCGACCCAAGACGGTTATGGCTACACCTTC
TRBV29-1	-	-	TRBJ2-3	CSVVGDPNTDTQYF	TGCAGCGTGGTGGGGGATCCGAACACAGATACGCAGTATTTT
TRBV15	-	-	TRBJ2-7	CATSRDRGGSDNYEQYF	TGTGCCACCAGCAGAGATCGTGGAGGTTCGGATAACTACGAGCAGTACTTC
TRBV27	TRBD2	-	TRBJ2-1	CASSGGGGGKQFF	TGTGCCAGCAGTGGGGGGGGGGGAGGGAAGCAGTTCTTC
TRBV4-1	-	-	TRBJ2-7	CASSQGGRASYEQYF	TGCGCCAGCAGCCAAGGGGGCAGGGCCTCCTACGAGCAGTACTTC
TRBV11-2	-	-	TRBJ2-1	CASTSGLSTYNEQFF	TGTGCCAGCACCTCGGGCCTTTCAACATACAATGAGCAGTTCTTC
TRBV18	-	-	TRBJ2-5	CASSPPSFETQYF	TGTGCCAGCTCACCGCCTAGTTTTGAGACCCAGTACTTC
TRBV4-2	-	few	TRBJ2-5	CASSQDKQETQYF	TGTGCCAGCAGCCAAGATAAGCAAGAGACCCAGTACTTC
TRBV7-2	-	-	TRBJ2-7	CASSPLMTSKEQYF	TGTGCCAGCAGCCCCCTAATGACTAGTAAAGAGCAGTACTTC
TRBV29-1	-	-	TRBJ2-1	CSVEKHNEQFF	TGCAGCGTTGAAAAACACAATGAGCAGTTCTTC
TRBV11-2	-	-	TRBJ2-3	CASSPEYAASTTQYF	TGTGCCAGCAGCCCCGAGTACGCAGCCTCTACTACGCAGTATTTT